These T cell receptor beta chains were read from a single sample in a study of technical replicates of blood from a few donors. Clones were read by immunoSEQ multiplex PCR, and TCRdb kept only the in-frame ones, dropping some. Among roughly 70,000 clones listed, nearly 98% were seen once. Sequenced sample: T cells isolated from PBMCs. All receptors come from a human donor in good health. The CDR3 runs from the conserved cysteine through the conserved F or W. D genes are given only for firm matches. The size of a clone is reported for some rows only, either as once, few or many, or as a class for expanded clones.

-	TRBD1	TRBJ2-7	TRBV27	CASSFPPSTGGEQYF	TGTGCCAGCAGTTTCCCCCCTTCTACAGGGGGCGAGCAGTACTTC
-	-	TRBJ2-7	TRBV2	CASSGVRYEQYF	TGTGCCAGCAGTGGAGTTCGCTACGAGCAGTACTTC
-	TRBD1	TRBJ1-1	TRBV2	CASTRTGNVGTEAFF	TGTGCCAGCACCCGGACAGGTAATGTAGGCACTGAAGCTTTCTTT
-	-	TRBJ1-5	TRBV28	CASSPDSLNQPQHF	TGTGCCAGCAGTCCTGACAGCCTCAATCAGCCCCAGCATTTT
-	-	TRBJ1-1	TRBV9	CASRTGTQNTEAFF	TGTGCCAGCAGGACCGGGACACAGAACACTGAAGCTTTCTTT
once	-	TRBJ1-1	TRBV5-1	CASSFLIEGGMNTEAFF	TGCGCCAGCAGCTTCCTTATCGAGGGGGGGATGAACACTGAAGCTTTCTTT
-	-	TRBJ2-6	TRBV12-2	CASRPGECGYYSGANVLTF	TGTGCAAGTCGCCCCGGGGAGTGCGGATACTACTCTGGGGCCAACGTCCTGACTTTC
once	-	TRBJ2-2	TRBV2	CASNRRDTGELFF	TGTGCCAGCAACCGCCGGGACACCGGGGAGCTGTTTTTT
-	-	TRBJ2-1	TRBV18	CASSPMTRTGYSYNEQFF	TGTGCCAGCTCACCTATGACCCGTACGGGGTACTCCTACAATGAGCAGTTCTTC
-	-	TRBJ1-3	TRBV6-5	CASRMDREGNTIYF	TGTGCCAGCAGGATGGACAGAGAAGGAAACACCATATATTTT
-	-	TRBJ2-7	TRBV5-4	CASSSLEGTYEQYF	TGTGCCAGCAGCTCGTTGGAGGGAACCTACGAGCAGTACTTC
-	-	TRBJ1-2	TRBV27	CASSFNRVEGYTF	TGTGCCAGCAGTTTCAACAGGGTTGAGGGCTACACCTTC
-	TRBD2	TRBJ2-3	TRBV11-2	CASSLRPLAGAEADTQYF	TGTGCCAGCAGCTTAAGGCCACTAGCGGGAGCGGAGGCAGATACGCAGTATTTT
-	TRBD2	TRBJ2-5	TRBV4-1	CASSQGPSGRQETQYF	TGCGCCAGCAGCCAAGGGCCTAGCGGGAGACAAGAGACCCAGTACTTC
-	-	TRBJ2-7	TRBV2	CASSAQTGLVGYF	TGTGCCAGCAGTGCCCAGACAGGTCTCGTGGGCTACTTC
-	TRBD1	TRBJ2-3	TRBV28	CASSPGQGATDTQYF	TGTGCCAGCAGTCCTGGACAGGGGGCCACAGATACGCAGTATTTT
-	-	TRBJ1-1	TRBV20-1	CSASVNTEAFF	TGCAGTGCCTCTGTGAACACTGAAGCTTTCTTT
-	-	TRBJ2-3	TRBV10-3	CAISESWTASGTDTQYF	TGTGCCATCAGTGAGTCCTGGACAGCGTCCGGGACAGATACGCAGTATTTT
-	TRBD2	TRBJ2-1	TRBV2	CASSGGLAGGPWFF	TGTGCCAGCAGCGGCGGACTAGCGGGAGGGCCTTGGTTCTTC
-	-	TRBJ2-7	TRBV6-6	CAVVAGLPSYEQYF	TGTGCCGTTGTGGCGGGTCTCCCCTCCTACGAGCAGTACTTC
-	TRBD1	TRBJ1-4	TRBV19	CASSILTGKAFF	TGTGCCAGTAGTATTCTGACAGGGAAGGCGTTTTTT
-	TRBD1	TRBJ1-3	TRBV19	CASSRGTVSGNTIYF	TGTGCCAGTAGTAGGGGGACAGTCTCTGGAAACACCATATATTTT
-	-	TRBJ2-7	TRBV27	CASSYRVYEQYF	TGTGCCAGCAGTTACAGGGTCTACGAGCAGTACTTC
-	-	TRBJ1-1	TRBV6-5	CASSYSPGRDWAEAFF	TGTGCCAGCAGTTACTCTCCAGGGAGGGATTGGGCTGAAGCTTTCTTT
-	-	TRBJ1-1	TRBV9	CASSVGTVQEAFF	TGTGCCAGCAGCGTAGGAACAGTCCAGGAAGCTTTCTTT
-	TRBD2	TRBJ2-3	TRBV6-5	CASSRTSGSMHF	TGTGCCAGCAGCCGGACTAGCGGGAGTATGCATTTT
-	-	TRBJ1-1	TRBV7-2	CASSLGQNTEAFF	TGTGCCAGCAGCTTAGGACAGAACACTGAAGCTTTCTTT
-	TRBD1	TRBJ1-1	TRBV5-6	CASSPRTGGSTEAFF	TGTGCCAGCAGCCCACGGACAGGGGGCTCAACTGAAGCTTTCTTT
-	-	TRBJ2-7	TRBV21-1	CASSNARVSYEQYF	TGTGCCAGCAGCAACGCTCGCGTATCCTACGAGCAGTACTTC
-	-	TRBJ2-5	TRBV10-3	CAISERELQETQYF	TGTGCCATCAGTGAGCGGGAACTCCAAGAGACCCAGTACTTC
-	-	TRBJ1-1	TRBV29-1	CSVVSGNTEAFF	TGCAGCGTTGTAAGCGGAAACACTGAAGCTTTCTTT
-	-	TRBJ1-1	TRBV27	CASSLTANTEAFF	TGTGCCAGCAGTTTAACAGCGAACACTGAAGCTTTCTTT
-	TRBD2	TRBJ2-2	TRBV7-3	CASRILAGGHTGELFF	TGTGCCAGCAGGATACTAGCGGGAGGGCACACCGGGGAGCTGTTTTTT
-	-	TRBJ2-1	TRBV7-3	CASSGGPNNEQFF	TGTGCCAGCAGCGGAGGACCGAACAATGAGCAGTTCTTC
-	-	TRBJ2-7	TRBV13	CASTTREDNAYEQYF	TGTGCCAGCACCACAAGGGAGGATAATGCCTACGAGCAGTACTTC
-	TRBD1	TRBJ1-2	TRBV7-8	CASSAGTGGNYGYTF	TGTGCCAGCAGCGCCGGGACAGGGGGTAACTATGGCTACACCTTC
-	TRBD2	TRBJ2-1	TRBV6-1	CASSELIGGSFDEQFF	TGTGCCAGCAGTGAACTGATCGGCGGGAGTTTCGATGAGCAGTTCTTC
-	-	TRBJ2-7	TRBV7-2	CASSYELISSYEQYF	TGTGCCAGCAGCTACGAACTGATATCCTCCTACGAGCAGTACTTC
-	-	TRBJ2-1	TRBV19	CASSIGPPRRGYSNEQFF	TGTGCCAGTAGTATAGGTCCCCCTCGGAGAGGGTATAGCAATGAGCAGTTCTTC
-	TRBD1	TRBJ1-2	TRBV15	CATSRDPQGDGEGYTF	TGTGCCACCAGCAGAGATCCTCAGGGGGACGGGGAGGGCTACACCTTC
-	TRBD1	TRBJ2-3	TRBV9	CASSVVAGQGSTDTQYF	TGTGCCAGCAGCGTAGTTGCGGGACAGGGGAGCACAGATACGCAGTATTTT
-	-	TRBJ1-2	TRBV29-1	CSVEVWQGIYGYTF	TGCAGCGTTGAAGTGTGGCAGGGGATCTATGGCTACACCTTC
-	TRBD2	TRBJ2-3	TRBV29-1	CSVGSREGTDTQYF	TGCAGCGTTGGTTCCAGGGAGGGAACAGATACGCAGTATTTT
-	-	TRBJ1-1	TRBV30	CASSGTEAFF	TGTGCCTCTAGTGGAACTGAAGCTTTCTTT
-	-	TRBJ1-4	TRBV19	CASSFRATEKLFF	TGTGCCAGTAGTTTCAGGGCCACTGAAAAACTGTTTTTT
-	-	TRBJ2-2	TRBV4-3	CASSQAINTGELFF	TGCGCCAGCAGCCAAGCCATTAACACCGGGGAGCTGTTTTTT